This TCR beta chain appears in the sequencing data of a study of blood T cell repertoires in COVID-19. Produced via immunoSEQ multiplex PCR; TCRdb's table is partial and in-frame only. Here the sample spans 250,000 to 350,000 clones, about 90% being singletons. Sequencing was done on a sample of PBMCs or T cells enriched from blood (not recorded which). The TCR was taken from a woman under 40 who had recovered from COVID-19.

CDR3 residues: CASSQEGAGLPFEQYF. The CDR3 nucleotides read TGTGCCAGCAGCCAGGAGGGGGCGGGGCTTCCCTTCGAGCAGTACTTC. The chain joins TRBV5-4 to TRBJ2-7, with D perhaps matching TRBD1 (7 bases). CDR3 size: 16 residues. The germline V gene encodes CDR1 SGHNT and CDR2 YYREEE (reference sequence). V shed 4 bases and J shed 6 bases, with 23 bases lying between them.